The 22 T cell receptor beta chains below come from one sample, sequenced in a study of control samples from healthy donors and cancer patients. Profiled with immunoSEQ multiplex PCR; TCRdb holds only in-frame clones, not every one. There are under 450,000 clones in the sample; about nine tenths occur only once, and around 6.4% lies in the top ten. The specimen was PBMCs. These receptors were collected from a man aged 40-49 years with head and neck cancer.

The CDR3 DNA reads TGTGCCAGCAGCGGGACAGGAAACTATGGCTACACCTTC. Protein sequence: CASSGTGNYGYTF. This chain links TRBV2 with TRBJ1-2; 8 bases map to TRBD1. V trimming: 6 bases; J trimming: 2 bases; junction bases outside the gene matches: 2. The CDR3 totals 13 residues. CDR1 and CDR2 (germline): SNHLY, FYNNEI.

The rearrangement links TRBV5-6 to TRBJ2-1; D remains ambiguous. The V end was cut by 0 bases, the J end by 0 bases, with 4 bases between. The CDR3 has 14 residues. Germline values: CDR1 SGHDT, CDR2 YYEEEE. The CDR3 here is CASSLGSSYNEQFF. CDR3 nucleotide sequence: TGTGCCAGCAGCTTGGGGAGCTCCTACAATGAGCAGTTCTTC.

This chain joins TRBV4-1 and TRBJ1-2, with unresolved D. Germline values: CDR1 MGHRA, CDR2 YSYEKL. V lost 0 bases and J lost 4, with 9 bases in between. This CDR3 has 14 amino acids. This CDR3 is CASSQEGSFYGYTF. CDR3 nucleotides: TGCGCCAGCAGCCAAGAGGGCAGCTTCTATGGCTACACCTTC.

The V call is TRBV2, the J call TRBJ2-7; D unresolved. The CDR3 has 13 residues. V was trimmed by 3 bases and J by 2 bases, leaving 8 bases between them. Germline CDR1 is SNHLY and CDR2 is FYNNEI. This CDR3 is CASSDPNTYEQYF. The CDR3 DNA sequence: TGTGCCAGCAGTGATCCTAACACCTACGAGCAGTACTTC.

The sample holds a few counts of this clone. The V call is TRBV12-5, the J call TRBJ1-1; the D is unclear. Germline CDR1 LGHNT, CDR2 FRNRAP. V lost 1 base and J 7 bases, leaving 10 bases between the germline ends. The CDR3 is 13 amino acids. The CDR3 nucleotides read TGTGCTAGTGGTTTGGAGGGAGCGTTTGAAGCTTTCTTT. Its protein is CASGLEGAFEAFF.

J is TRBJ1-4 and V is TRBV6-5; 9 nucleotides align to TRBD1. The CDR3 length is 16 residues. Germline V gene lookup returns CDR1 MNHEY and CDR2 SVGAGI. V gave up 2 bases and J gave up 4 bases; unmatched junction bases: 5. CDR3 DNA: TGTGCCAGCAGTTACCGGACAGGGGTTGGTAATGAAAAACTGTTTTTT. Translating it yields CASSYRTGVGNEKLFF.

This chain connects TRBV6-5 to TRBJ1-1; 7 nucleotides agree with TRBD1. Trimming removed 2 bases from V and 3 bases from J; junction bases left unmatched: 3. This CDR3 spans 14 amino acids. Per the germline V gene, CDR1 is MNHEY and CDR2 is SVGAGI. CDR3 DNA sequence: TGTGCCAGCAGTTACGACAGGGAGGACACTGAAGCTTTCTTT. Translating gives CASSYDREDTEAFF.

This clone was found once. The chain is built from TRBV28 and TRBJ1-4; no reliable D call. Germline CDR1 MDHEN, CDR2 SYDVKM. The V end lost 4 bases, the J end lost 0 bases, and 15 bases lay between the germline ends. The CDR3 extends over 17 amino acids. CDR3 sequence reads: CASSSQATPATNEKLFF. The CDR3 bases are TGTGCCAGCAGTTCCCAGGCAACCCCTGCAACTAATGAAAAACTGTTTTTT.

This clone was counted between two and nine times. The chain joins TRBV7-3 to TRBJ2-1; 10 positions agree with TRBD2. Germline V CDR1 and CDR2: SGHTA, FQGTGA. The ends lost 5 bases at V and 6 bases at J; junction bases unmatched: 10. The CDR3 has 16 amino acids. CDR3 region: CASSPDLWTSGNEQFF. The CDR3 DNA follows: TGTGCCAGCAGCCCCGATCTCTGGACTAGCGGCAATGAGCAGTTCTTC.

V gene TRBV5-4 combines with J gene TRBJ2-3, with D possibly being TRBD2 (6 bases). Looked up from germline, CDR1 is SGHNT and CDR2 is YYREEE (reference sequence). The CDR3 covers 15 residues. The V and J ends lost 2 bases and 4 bases respectively, with 14 bases between them. The CDR3 DNA sequence: TGTGCCAGCAGCTTATGGAGGGGTAAGGCAGATACGCAGTATTTT. This encodes CASSLWRGKADTQYF.

The chain joins TRBV10-1 to TRBJ2-5, with TRBD2 identical over 9 bases. The V gene end was trimmed by 3 bases and the J gene end by 1 base; junction bases not matched to a gene: 9. There are 17 residues in the CDR3. Looked up from germline, CDR1 is WNHNN and CDR2 is SYGVQD (reference sequence). This CDR3 reads CASSESWASGVQETQYF. Here the CDR3 DNA reads TGCGCCAGCAGTGAAAGTTGGGCTAGCGGGGTCCAAGAGACCCAGTACTTC.

The CDR3 sequence: CASSRTGGNTGELFF. The CDR3 coding sequence is TGTGCCAGCAGTCGGACAGGGGGTAACACCGGGGAGCTGTTTTTT. V gene TRBV27 combines with J gene TRBJ2-2, with TRBD1 identical over 10 bases. Per germline, CDR1 MNHEY and CDR2 SMNVEV (reference sequence). This CDR3 comprises 15 residues. After removal of 5 bases from V and 2 bases from J, the junction contained 2 bases not matched to a gene.

V usage is TRBV9 and J usage is TRBJ1-2; perhaps TRBD1 as D (5 bases). The CDR3 spans 12 residues. The V end lost 0 bases, the J end lost 8 bases, and 8 bases lay between the germline ends. The V gene's germline CDR1 is SGDLS and CDR2 YYNGEE. CDR3 nucleotides: TGTGCCAGCAGCGTAGGTCAGGGAGGCTACACCTTC. Protein sequence: CASSVGQGGYTF.

DNA for the CDR3: TGCGCCAGCAGCCAATATCGAGGGAACCCCCTAGTGAAGGAGCAGTTCTTC. Protein: CASSQYRGNPLVKEQFF. The J gene is TRBJ2-1, the V gene TRBV4-1; TRBD2 is a possible D gene (5 bases). V was shortened by 2 bases and J by 10 bases, with 24 bases between the two germline ends. Germline CDR1 is MGHRA and CDR2 is YSYEKL. CDR3 length: 17 amino acids.

This chain joins TRBV18 and TRBJ2-5; no clear D gene. The CDR3 consists of 15 residues. CDR1 and CDR2 (germline): KGHSH, LQKENI. Trimming cost V 3 bases and J 2 bases, with 13 bases left between them. CDR3 residues: CASSPETSQQETQYF. DNA for the CDR3: TGTGCCAGCTCACCTGAAACTTCTCAACAAGAGACCCAGTACTTC.

The genes are TRBV5-4 and TRBJ2-4; D is ambiguous. The V gene's germline CDR1 is SGHNT and CDR2 YYREEE (reference sequence). This CDR3 spans 14 amino acids. V shed 0 bases and J shed 7 bases, with 11 bases lying between them. CDR3 in amino acids: CASSLGSGLNIQYF. CDR3 sequence (DNA): TGTGCCAGCAGCTTGGGATCAGGATTGAACATTCAGTACTTC.

CDR3 sequence (DNA): TGTGCCAGCAGCCAAGTAGGGACGGGGCCCTACGAGCAGTACTTC. This encodes CASSQVGTGPYEQYF. The chain carries TRBV3-1 (or the pseudogene TRBV3-2) and TRBJ2-7; the D gene could be TRBD1 or TRBD2 (5 bases each). The CDR3 covers 15 residues. V shed 1 base and J shed 2 bases, with 12 bases lying between them. CDR1 and CDR2 from the germline V gene are LGHDT and YNNKEL (reference sequence).

CDR3 nucleotides: TGTGCCAGCAGCCGACTAGCGGGAGATTCGGAGACCCAGTACTTC. This sequence encodes CASSRLAGDSETQYF. This sequence joins TRBV27 and TRBJ2-5, with TRBD2 identical over 12 bases. V lost 6 bases, J lost 5 bases, and 7 bases stayed unmatched. Germline V lookup: CDR1 MNHEY, CDR2 SMNVEV (reference sequence). This CDR3 is built from 15 residues.

This clone was observed once. V is TRBV10-1 and J is TRBJ1-1; D is undetermined. Germline V gene data show CDR1 as WNHNN and CDR2 as SYGVQD (reference sequence). Trimming shortened V by 4 bases and J by 9 bases, and 21 bases separated the two germline ends. The CDR3 runs 15 residues. CDR3 sequence: CASSGSGPQLGKAFF. The DNA of the CDR3 is TGCGCCAGCAGTGGTTCCGGGCCACAACTCGGGAAAGCTTTCTTT.

The V and J genes are TRBV12-5 and TRBJ2-2; D may be TRBD1 (6 bases). Germline CDR1 is LGHNT and CDR2 is FRNRAP. Trimming stripped 0 bases from V and 0 bases from J, with 14 bases between. CDR3 length: 18 amino acids. The CDR3 sequence is CASGLVLGKGANTGELFF. DNA of the CDR3: TGTGCTAGTGGTTTGGTATTAGGGAAGGGGGCGAACACCGGGGAGCTGTTTTTT.

The chain joins TRBV7-2 to TRBJ2-3; D is possibly TRBD2 (7 bases). Trimming removed 2 bases at V and 2 bases at J, with 14 bases between. CDR3 size: 16 residues. Per the germline V gene, CDR1 is SGHTA and CDR2 is FQGNSA. The CDR3 spells CASSLWGGLTTDTQYF. CDR3 in DNA: TGTGCCAGCAGCTTATGGGGGGGGCTTACCACAGATACGCAGTATTTT.

The V gene is TRBV3-1 (or the pseudogene TRBV3-2), the J gene TRBJ2-1; 11 bases line up with TRBD1. V lost 4 bases, J lost 4 bases, and 12 bases stayed unmatched. The CDR3 is 18 amino acids. Germline-derived CDR1 and CDR2 are LGHDT and YNNKEL (reference sequence). DNA for the CDR3: TGTGCCAGCAGCCTGGGTCGTTCCGGGACAGGGGGTTACAATGAGCAGTTCTTC. Protein sequence: CASSLGRSGTGGYNEQFF.